These 7 T cell receptor beta chains were all obtained from the same sample, sequenced in a study of spatial heterogeneity in lung cancer. Study results and limitations: In tumors, expanded intratumoral alpha and beta TCR counts tracked mutation counts.

Time point given: sample taken at primary tumor resection. TCRdb independently ran MiXCR on the 5' RACE reads; one entry per CDR3 protein. Of 9,000 to 13,000 distinct CDR3 sequences listed, approximately 7.9% are singletons. The antigens these receptors bind are not known. This specimen consisted of lung tumor tissue, obtained at surgery. The receptors come from a female donor with early-stage non-small cell lung cancer.

Judged by abundance, this clonotype is medium-sized. The rearrangement uses TRBV29-1 and TRBJ2-1; D tentatively fits TRBD1 or TRBD2 (5 bases each). Germline assignment: CDR1 SQVTM and CDR2 ANQGSEA. This CDR3 is built from 17 residues. V lost 0 bases and J lost 7, with 22 bases in between. The CDR3 sequence: CSVEDRAERDLGNEQFF. In DNA, the CDR3 is TGCAGCGTTGAAGATCGAGCGGAACGGGACCTCGGAAATGAGCAGTTCTTC.

By proportion, this clonotype is medium-sized (0.01 to 0.1%). V gene TRBV6-6 combines with J gene TRBJ1-5, with a possible D match to TRBD1 (5 bases). This CDR3 is built from 13 residues. From germline, CDR1 is MNHNY and CDR2 SVGAGI (reference sequence). Trimming stripped 8 bases from V and 6 bases from J, with 14 bases between. The DNA for the CDR3 is TGTGCCAGCGGGACCCACCCTGGTCAGCCCCAGCATTTT. Protein: CASGTHPGQPQHF.

This clonotype has a count of ten or more. This rearrangement joins TRBV6-2 or TRBV6-3 to TRBJ2-7; 8 bases agree with TRBD1. The junction had 5 bases not matched to a gene; V was cut back by 2 bases and J by 5 bases. The germline V gene has CDR1 MNHEY and CDR2 SVGEGT. CDR3 size: 14 residues. The chain's CDR3 is CASSYETGANEQYF. In nucleotides, the CDR3 is TGTGCCAGCAGTTACGAGACAGGGGCTAACGAGCAGTACTTC.

Judged by abundance, this clonotype is medium-sized. The chain recombines TRBV4-3 with TRBJ1-5; D is unresolved. The CDR3 has 13 residues. Trimming left V 0 bases short and J 5 bases short, with 5 bases between. Germline V gene data show CDR1 as LGHNA and CDR2 as YSLEER. The CDR3 DNA reads TGCGCCAGCAGCCAAGATTCCCATCAGCCCCAGCATTTT. This encodes CASSQDSHQPQHF.

This clonotype was recorded a few times. The chain employs TRBV7-9 and TRBJ1-5, with no clear D. The CDR3 extends over 14 amino acids. CDR1 and CDR2 from the germline V gene are SEHNR and FQNEAQ (reference sequence). Trimming left V 4 bases short and J 6 bases short, with 13 bases between. As DNA, the CDR3 is TGTGCCAGCAGCTCCATAACTAGCGGTCAGCCCCAGCATTTT. Amino acids: CASSSITSGQPQHF.

The CDR3 DNA reads as TGTGCCAGCAGTTACTTCGGCAGGGGCTCACGGAACAATGGTGAGCAGTTCTTC. Its protein is CASSYFGRGSRNNGEQFF. The chain employs TRBV6-5 and TRBJ2-1; perhaps TRBD1 as D (6 bases). V was cut by 1 base and J by 9 bases, with 25 bases left in between. Germline loops: CDR1 MNHEY, CDR2 SVGAGI. CDR3 size: 18 residues.

This clonotype was recorded many times. This chain connects TRBV7-2 to TRBJ1-4, with D tentatively TRBD1 (5 bases). Germline values: CDR1 SGHTA, CDR2 FQGNSA. Between the trimmed V and J ends, which lost 4 bases and 3 bases, there was a span of 12 bases. The CDR3 has 15 amino acids. CDR3 nucleotide sequence: TGTGCCAGCAGCTGGCCCGAGGGGCCTAATGAAAAACTGTTTTTT. This gives the protein CASSWPEGPNEKLFF. Using reference TRBV7-2 and TRBJ1-4 for the parts outside the CDR3, the full variable domain is GAGVSQSPSNKVTEKGKDVELRCDPISGHTALYWYRQSLGQGLEFLIYFQGNSAPDKSGLPSDRFSAERTGGSVSTLTIQRTQQEDSAVYLCASSWPEGPNEKLFFGSGTQLSVL.